This is a list of T cell receptor beta chains from one sample in a study of cytomegalovirus exposure and HLA in healthy donors. The table came from immunoSEQ multiplex PCR; TCRdb's copy has only in-frame clones and leaves some out. The sample carries 150,000 to 200,000 clones, around 87% recorded once. The specimen sequenced was PBMCs. Receptors originate from a woman younger than 35 in good health and CMV-seronegative. CDR3s leave out the opening cysteine and the closing phenylalanine or tryptophan. The listing skips clone size in some rows; elsewhere it reads once, few, many or a size class.

clone_size v_call cdr3_aa
NA TRBV2 ASRTQGGHTEAF
NA TRBV7-7 ATSSAGGQETQY
NA TRBV5-4 ASSRTGAKEKLF
NA TRBV5-4 ASSFSGSYEQY
NA TRBV27 ASSPSRGRYNEQF
NA TRBV25-1 ASSETTSSNQPQH
NA TRBV2 ASSEATQQQF
NA TRBV30 AWSSRGWGSYSGNTIY
NA TRBV2 ASSENLAGVLKNEQF
once TRBV6-4 ASSARLNTEAF
once TRBV13 ASSFKGLASEQY
NA TRBV28 ASSLAGGAAYGYT
NA TRBV7-6 ASSPGAGVDYEQY
NA TRBV5-1 ASSPGQVLSYEQY
NA TRBV2 ASSDRKTAIYSNQPQH
NA TRBV4-3 ASSQDRGVYEQY
NA TRBV6-5 ASSYFTSGPTVEQY
NA TRBV30 AWSGLVSGANVLT
NA TRBV7-9 ATMGTGNYDYGYT
NA TRBV10-3 AISPTGSNEKLF
NA TRBV7-9 SSSQPGGYEQY
NA TRBV7-2 ASSSWTGGGYNEQF
NA TRBV28 ASSLSQPQH
once TRBV5-1 ASSLGSARDNEQF
NA TRBV7-2 ASSFPLAGGTDTQY
NA TRBV12-5 ASGQYLDRAGGYT
NA TRBV5-1 ASSDGTGGGETQY
NA TRBV28 ASSLTVTNYGYT
once TRBV4-2 ASSPGQGLAYNSPLH
once TRBV7-2 ASSFGTSGGTYEQY
once TRBV5-4 ASSLVGRGANVLT
NA TRBV5-1 ASSLVAYEQY
NA TRBV28 ASSKQGGVGNYGYT
NA TRBV19 ASSSLAGVRETQY
NA TRBV6-1 ASSEDSGSNQPQH
NA TRBV5-1 ASRPVLDRGYT
once TRBV6-1 ASSIAGDPNEQF
NA TRBV5-1 ASSLERRTSPRETQY
NA TRBV4-1 ASSQGQGTEAF
few TRBV5-1 ASGETYGYT
NA TRBV28 ASSAPRVGGVTEAF
NA TRBV7-8 ASSLGRGGNQPQH
NA TRBV10-3 AIGGLPEQF
NA TRBV30 AWSRDRAGNYGYT
NA TRBV5-1 ASSLGPGGPGPGANEQF